The T cell receptor (beta chain) under discussion was sequenced for a study of T cells in Graves' hyperthyroidism and ophthalmopathy. Overall study findings and caveats: Before onset, ophthalmopathy was predicted by the model a median roughly 6.8 months earlier.

CDR1 is LNHDA, CDR2 SQIVND, per germline (reference sequence). V lost 8 bases, J lost 4 bases, and 17 bases lay in between. The CDR3 is made up of 15 amino acids. From RNA transcripts, TCR beta CDR3 regions were amplified. When the TCR CDR3 underwent first-round RT-PCR, the HTBI primer set was used. Each CDR3 protein is one row after TCRdb ran MiXCR on the multiplex PCR reads. The data hold around 200,000 distinct CDR3 sequences, with 15% to 20% observed a single time. In this sample, this clonotype turned up many times. Its antigen remains unknown. Graves' hyperthyroidism qualified as stable when ophthalmopathy did not progress within 18 months.

Sequencing was carried out using blood. This chain connects TRBV19 to TRBJ2-2; possible D gene TRBD1, 5 bases. The origin of this receptor is a man aged 40-55 years with Graves' hyperthyroidism. For the CDR3, the DNA is TGTGCCAGTTCGACAGCCGCCGAATCCACCGGGGAGCTGTTTTTT. This encodes CASSTAAESTGELFF. Looking up the rest from reference TRBV19 and TRBJ2-2 gives the full variable domain: DGGITQSPKYLFRKEGQNVTLSCEQNLNHDAMYWYRQDPGQGLRLIYYSQIVNDFQKGDIAEGYSVSREKKESFPLTVTSAQKNPTAFYLCASSTAAESTGELFFGEGSRLTVL.